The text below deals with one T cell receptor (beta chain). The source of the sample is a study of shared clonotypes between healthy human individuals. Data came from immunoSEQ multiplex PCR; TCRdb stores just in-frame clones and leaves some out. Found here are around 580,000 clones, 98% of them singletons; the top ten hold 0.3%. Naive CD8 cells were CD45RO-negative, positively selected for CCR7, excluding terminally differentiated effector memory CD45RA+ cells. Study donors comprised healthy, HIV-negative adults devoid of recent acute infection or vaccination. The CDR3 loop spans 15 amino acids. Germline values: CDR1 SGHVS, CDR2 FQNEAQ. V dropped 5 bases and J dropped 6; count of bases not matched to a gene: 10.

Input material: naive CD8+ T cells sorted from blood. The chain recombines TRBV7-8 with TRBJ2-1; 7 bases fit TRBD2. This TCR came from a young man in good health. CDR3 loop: CASSQKMAGANEQFF. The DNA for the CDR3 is TGTGCCAGCAGCCAAAAGATGGCGGGAGCCAATGAGCAGTTCTTC.